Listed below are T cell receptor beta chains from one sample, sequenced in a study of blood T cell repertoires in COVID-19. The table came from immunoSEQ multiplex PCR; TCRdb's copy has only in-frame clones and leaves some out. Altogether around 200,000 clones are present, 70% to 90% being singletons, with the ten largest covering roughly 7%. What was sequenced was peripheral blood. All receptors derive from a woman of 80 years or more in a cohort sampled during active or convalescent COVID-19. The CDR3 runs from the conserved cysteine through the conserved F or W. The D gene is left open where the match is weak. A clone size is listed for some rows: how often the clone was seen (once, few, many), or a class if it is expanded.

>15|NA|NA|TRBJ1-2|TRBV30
TGTGCCTGGAGTGTATGGGGGCGAGGGGACTATGGCTACACCTTC
CAWSVWGRGDYGYTF
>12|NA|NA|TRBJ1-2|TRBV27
TGTGCCAGCAGTTTTAAGGGGAAAGGCTACACCTTC
CASSFKGKGYTF
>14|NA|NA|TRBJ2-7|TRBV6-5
TGTGCCAGCAGTTACCGGCGTTTCGAGGACGAGCAGTACTTC
CASSYRRFEDEQYF
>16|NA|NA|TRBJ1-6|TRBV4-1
TGCGCCAGCAGCCGAGCGGGCGGGGGGCGCGATTCACCCCTCCACTTT
CASSRAGGGRDSPLHF
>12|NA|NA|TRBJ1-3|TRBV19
TGTGCCAGTAGCAGACAGGGAAACACCATATATTTT
CASSRQGNTIYF
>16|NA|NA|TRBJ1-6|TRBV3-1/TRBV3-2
TGTGCCAGCAGCCCCACGGGGGGCTTAGGGAATTCACCCCTCCACTTT
CASSPTGGLGNSPLHF
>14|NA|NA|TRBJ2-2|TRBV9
TGTGCCAGCAGCACCCGAACGGGTACCGGGGAGCTGTTTTTT
CASSTRTGTGELFF
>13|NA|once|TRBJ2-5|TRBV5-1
TGCGCCAGCAGCTTGCCACAGCAAGAGACCCAGTACTTC
CASSLPQQETQYF
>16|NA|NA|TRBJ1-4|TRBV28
TGTGCCAGCAGTGCCCCACGGGACATCCTAGGTGAAAAACTGTTTTTT
CASSAPRDILGEKLFF
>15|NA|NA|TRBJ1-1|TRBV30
TGTGCCTGGAGGGATTGGAGGGGATTGAACACTGAAGCTTTCTTT
CAWRDWRGLNTEAFF
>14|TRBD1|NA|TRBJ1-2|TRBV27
TGTGCCAGCAGTTCGCCCCAGACAGGGGATGGCTACACCTTC
CASSSPQTGDGYTF
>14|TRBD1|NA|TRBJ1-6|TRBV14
TGTGCCAGCAGCCCGGGACAGTATAATTCACCCCTCCACTTT
CASSPGQYNSPLHF
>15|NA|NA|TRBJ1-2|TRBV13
TGTGCCAGCAGCCCAGCGGGAGGCGACCCCTATGGCTACACCTTC
CASSPAGGDPYGYTF
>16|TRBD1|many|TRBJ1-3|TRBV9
TGTGCCAGCAGCTTCCGGACAGGGGGCTCTGGAAACACCATATATTTT
CASSFRTGGSGNTIYF